What follows are 28 T cell receptor beta chains derived from one specimen sequenced in a study of blood T cells in healthy people across ages. It was with a sample-barcoded 5' primer and a J-beta primer mix that a second PCR of roughly 6 to 12 cycles was run. TCRdb redid the calling of the 5' RACE reads with MiXCR, one entry per CDR3 protein. The repertoire consists of some 730,000 distinct CDR3 sequences, with 22% occurring once and the leading ten covering about 20%. The sample was blood. The receptors stem from a man aged 65 to 85 in good health.

The rearrangement uses TRBV18 and TRBJ1-1; 8 bases line up with TRBD1. There are 16 residues in the CDR3. V lost 5 bases to trimming and J lost 1 base; unmatched junction nucleotides: 9. Per the germline V gene, CDR1 is KGHSH and CDR2 is LQKENI. As DNA, the CDR3 is TGTGCCAGCTCATCTCGACAGGGGTCTTCGAACACTGAAGCTTTCTTT. This codes for CASSSRQGSSNTEAFF.

This clonotype has a handful of counts. The chain employs TRBV7-9 and TRBJ1-2, with D possibly TRBD1 on 6 matching bases. Germline V gene data show CDR1 as SEHNR and CDR2 as FQNEAQ (reference sequence). V lost 2 bases, J lost 4 bases, and 20 bases lay in between. CDR3 length: 17 amino acids. CDR3 in amino acids: CASSLWIGAGASYGYTF. CDR3 sequence (DNA): TGTGCCAGCAGCTTATGGATCGGGGCGGGGGCCTCCTATGGCTACACCTTC.

The rearrangement joins TRBV9 to TRBJ1-2, with 9 bases lining up with TRBD1. Germline assignment: CDR1 SGDLS and CDR2 YYNGEE. The CDR3 consists of 15 residues. V gave up 4 bases and J gave up 8 bases; unmatched junction bases: 12. CDR3 protein: CASSSRDGTGRGYTF. The CDR3 coding sequence is TGTGCCAGCAGCTCTCGAGATGGGACAGGGAGAGGCTACACCTTC.

This clonotype was observed a few times. Relative to the germline gene, one junction end is altered; a read error may explain this. The chain recombines TRBV9 with TRBJ2-1; TRBD2 is a possible D gene (6 bases). The germline gives CDR1 SGDLS, CDR2 YYNGEE. The CDR3 contains 15 residues. The CDR3 reads CASSVDSGSYNEQFF. The CDR3 DNA reads as TGTGCCAGCAGTGTAGATAGCGGCTCCTACAATGAGCAGTTCTTC.

This clonotype came up a few times. The J gene is TRBJ2-7, the V gene TRBV20-1, with D unclear. The germline CDR1 and CDR2 sequences are DFQATT and SNEGSKA (reference sequence). Trimming took 1 base from V and 0 from J, leaving 7 bases between them. The CDR3 contains 13 residues. CDR3 nucleotide sequence: TGCAGTGCTAGAGGGGTTACCTCCTACGAGCAGTACTTC. This gives the protein CSARGVTSYEQYF.

The table lists this clonotype with a few counts. The chain couples TRBV20-1 to TRBJ1-2, with D possibly being TRBD1 (5 bases). Trimming removed 6 bases at V and 4 bases at J, with 15 bases between. The germline V gene encodes CDR1 DFQATT and CDR2 SNEGSKA (reference sequence). The CDR3 totals 13 residues. DNA for the CDR3: TGCAGTGCCCCCTGGGGGACGACCTATGGCTACACCTTC. Translation gives CSAPWGTTYGYTF.

CDR3 coding DNA: TGCAGTGCTAGGGTAACGGGGCAAAAAAACATTCAGTACTTC. This translates into CSARVTGQKNIQYF. The chain combines TRBV20-1 with TRBJ2-4; D possibly uses TRBD1 or TRBD2 (5 bases each). Germline values: CDR1 DFQATT, CDR2 SNEGSKA (reference sequence). This CDR3 region has 14 residues. V lost 3 bases, J lost 4 bases, and 13 bases lay in between.

The chain combines TRBV2 with TRBJ2-3, with TRBD2 identical over 11 bases. The CDR3 is 16 amino acids. V lost 3 bases and J lost 5; bases outside the gene matches: 7. Germline loops: CDR1 SNHLY, CDR2 FYNNEI. The CDR3 DNA sequence: TGTGCCAGCAGTGAGCAGCTAGCGGGAGGTTTAGATACGCAGTATTTT. Protein product: CASSEQLAGGLDTQYF.

This clonotype appeared many times. V and J are TRBV5-1 and TRBJ2-5; weak D call: TRBD2 (6 bases). The CDR3 is made up of 14 amino acids. Germline loops: CDR1 SGHRS, CDR2 YFSETQ. Between the trimmed V and J ends, which lost 4 bases and 5 bases, there was a span of 15 bases. For the CDR3, the DNA is TGCGCCAGCAGCATTGGGACTGGTGGTGAGACCCAGTACTTC. This codes for CASSIGTGGETQYF.

The V and J genes are TRBV15 and TRBJ1-4; tentative D call: TRBD1 (5 bases). Germline CDR1 LNHNV, CDR2 YYDKDF (reference sequence). The V end lost 7 bases, the J end lost 3 bases, and 9 bases lay between the germline ends. The length of the CDR3 is 13 residues. For the CDR3, the DNA is TGTGCCACCAAAAGGGGTCCTAATGAAAAACTGTTTTTT. Translated: CATKRGPNEKLFF.

This clonotype was counted between two and nine times. The chain joins TRBV27 to TRBJ2-5, with D uncertain. CDR3 length: 13 amino acids. CDR1 is MNHEY and CDR2 is SMNVEV in the germline V gene (reference sequence). V lost 3 bases to trimming and J lost 2 bases, with 7 bases between them. CDR3 amino acids: CASSFIYQETQYF. The CDR3 DNA sequence: TGTGCCAGCAGTTTTATATATCAAGAGACCCAGTACTTC.

This clonotype was detected a few times. The chain employs TRBV4-3 and TRBJ1-2; 7 nucleotides align to TRBD1. Germline CDR1 reads LGHNA; CDR2 reads YSLEER. With 0 bases clipped from V and 4 bases from J, the junction kept 14 bases outside the gene matches. This CDR3 region has 18 residues. For the CDR3, the DNA is TGCGCCAGCAGCCAAGAGCTAGGACAGGAAAGCTTCTTCTATGGCTACACCTTC. Translation gives CASSQELGQESFFYGYTF.

The chain uses TRBV4-1 and TRBJ2-7, with 7 bases fitting TRBD1. Germline loops: CDR1 MGHRA, CDR2 YSYEKL. The junction had 9 bases not matched to a gene; V was cut back by 0 bases and J by 4 bases. The CDR3 spans 16 residues. In DNA form, the CDR3 reads TGCGCCAGCAGCCAAGAAGGGACAGCACGTCGATACGAGCAGTACTTC. Its translation is CASSQEGTARRYEQYF.

The rearrangement links TRBV3-1 to TRBJ2-3, with D hard to call. CDR1 is LGHDT and CDR2 is YNNKEL in the germline V gene (reference sequence). Between the trimmed V and J ends, which lost 6 bases and 7 bases, there was a span of 8 bases. This CDR3 has 11 amino acids. The CDR3 region is CASRSAYTQYF. The CDR3 DNA reads as TGTGCCAGCAGATCAGCATATACGCAGTATTTT.

Many counts were recorded for this clonotype. This rearrangement joins TRBV4-1 to TRBJ2-3; 9 bases are shared with TRBD2. The CDR3 extends over 16 amino acids. V trimming: 0 bases; J trimming: 2 bases; junction bases outside the gene matches: 3. CDR1 is MGHRA and CDR2 is YSYEKL in the germline V gene. The CDR3 coding sequence is TGCGCCAGCAGCCAAGATAGACTAGCGGCCACAGATACGCAGTATTTT. The encoded protein is CASSQDRLAATDTQYF.

The chain joins TRBV13 to TRBJ2-3; D possibly corresponds to TRBD2 (6 bases). The germline V gene has CDR1 PRHDT and CDR2 FYEKMQ (reference sequence). The V gene lost 4 bases and the J gene lost 2 bases, with 13 bases spanning the gap. This CDR3 contains 15 residues. Here the CDR3 DNA reads TGTGCCAGCAGCTGGGGTAGCGGCCTCACAGATACGCAGTATTTT. This encodes CASSWGSGLTDTQYF.

V and J are TRBV6-6 and TRBJ2-1, with 7 bases fitting TRBD1. CDR1 MNHNY and CDR2 SVGAGI come from the germline V gene (reference sequence). The CDR3 length is 13 residues. With V trimmed by 8 bases and J by 6 bases, 7 bases remained unmatched. This CDR3 is CASRTGVSNEQFF. The CDR3 coding sequence is TGTGCCAGCCGAACAGGGGTGTCCAATGAGCAGTTCTTC.

The chain uses TRBV11-2 and TRBJ2-4, with D perhaps given as TRBD1 or TRBD2 (6 bases each). Germline CDR1 SGHAT, CDR2 FQNNGV. The ends were cut back, 3 bases at V and 0 bases at J, with 15 bases in the middle. The CDR3 sequence is 17 residues long. Here the CDR3 reads CASSFGGGSIAKNIQYF. The CDR3 DNA is TGTGCCAGCAGCTTCGGGGGCGGCTCGATAGCCAAAAACATTCAGTACTTC.

This rearrangement joins TRBV7-9 to TRBJ1-2; D ambiguous. V was shortened by 0 bases and J by 6 bases, with 11 bases between the two germline ends. In germline, CDR1 is SEHNR, CDR2 FQNEAQ (reference sequence). This CDR3 is built from 14 residues. The chain's CDR3 is CASSLAPDLDGYTF. In nucleotides, the CDR3 is TGTGCCAGCAGCTTAGCCCCAGACCTTGATGGCTACACCTTC.

Details on this clonotype: Sequence at one end of the junction differs from germline and may be a read error. This sequence joins TRBV27 and TRBJ2-5; 7 nucleotides line up with TRBD1. Near its end, the DNA agrees better with TRBJ2-7, so the J call may be wrong. Germline CDR1 and CDR2: MNHEY and SMNVEV (reference sequence). The CDR3 is made up of 13 amino acids. CDR3 bases: TGTGCCTGCAGTTCACGGGACAGCTACGAGCAGTACTTC. Translating gives CACSSRDSYEQYF.

This clonotype was observed a few times. The chain combines TRBV7-9 with TRBJ2-7; D unresolved. The CDR3 is 12 amino acids. CDR1 SEHNR and CDR2 FQNEAQ come from the germline V gene (reference sequence). V was clipped by 7 bases and J by 7 bases, with 14 bases between them. The CDR3 coding sequence is TGTGCCAGCACCCTTCACGGACGTGAGCAGTACTTC. Amino acid sequence: CASTLHGREQYF. The full variable domain, in which reference TRBV7-9 and TRBJ2-7 provide the parts outside the CDR3, is DTGVSQNPRHKITKRGQNVTFRCDPISEHNRLYWYRQTLGQGPEFLTYFQNEAQLEKSRLLSDRFSAERPKGSFSTLEIQRTEQGDSAMYLCASTLHGREQYFGPGTRLTVT.

This clonotype was picked up a small number of times. The chain uses TRBV10-2 and TRBJ1-2; possibly TRBD1 for D (6 bases). CDR3 length equals 16 residues. Germline V gives CDR1 WSHSY, CDR2 SAAADI. With 3 bases removed from V and 7 bases from J, the gap between germline ends came to 21 bases. CDR3 loop: CASSEQDTGSGGGYTF. DNA for the CDR3: TGCGCCAGCAGTGAACAAGACACAGGGTCGGGCGGTGGCTACACCTTC.

This chain links TRBV10-3 with TRBJ1-2, with TRBD1 matching over 7 bases. This CDR3 has 14 residues. In germline, CDR1 is ENHRY, CDR2 SYGVKD. The junction had 8 bases not matched to a gene; V was cut back by 6 bases and J by 4 bases. CDR3 coding DNA: TGTGCCATCAGGCCGGACAGGACCCCCTATGGCTACACCTTC. Translation: CAIRPDRTPYGYTF.

This clonotype occurred a few times. The genes are TRBV4-3 and TRBJ2-1, with 9 bases that match TRBD2. Germline assignment: CDR1 LGHNA and CDR2 YSLEER. Trimming cost V 3 bases and J 6 bases; bases outside gene matches: 3. The CDR3 is made up of 14 amino acids. The CDR3 spells CASSQTSGRNEQFF. As DNA, the CDR3 is TGCGCCAGCAGCCAGACTAGCGGACGCAATGAGCAGTTCTTC.

This chain connects TRBV20-1 to TRBJ2-1; D perhaps matches TRBD2 (5 bases). Germline lookup yields CDR1 DFQATT and CDR2 SNEGSKA (reference sequence). The CDR3 spans 11 residues. V dropped 6 bases and J dropped 8 bases, with 11 bases sitting between them. The CDR3 sequence is CSASSTYEQFF. In DNA, the CDR3 is TGCAGTGCCTCTAGCACGTATGAGCAGTTCTTC.

A few counts support this clonotype. The chain is built from TRBV7-9 and TRBJ2-7; TRBD2 might be the D (6 bases). The last part of the DNA fits TRBJ2-1 better; the J call may be wrong. The CDR3 loop spans 15 amino acids. The germline V gene has CDR1 SEHNR and CDR2 FQNEAQ (reference sequence). CDR3 region: CASSLAGGGMNEQFF. CDR3 bases: TGTGCCAGCAGCTTAGCGGGAGGTGGTATGAATGAGCAGTTCTTC.

The genes are TRBV10-3 and TRBJ2-7; no definite D call. The CDR3 is 16 amino acids. V was pared by 8 bases and J by 7 bases, with 27 bases between. Germline V gene sequence: CDR1 ENHRY, CDR2 SYGVKD. CDR3 amino acids: CAIRRPVVLRRREQYF. CDR3 sequence (DNA): TGTGCCATCCGTAGGCCCGTAGTACTCCGGCGTAGGGAGCAGTACTTC.

This chain uses TRBV6-6 with TRBJ2-6; D not certain. The V gene's germline CDR1 is MNHNY and CDR2 SVGAGI (reference sequence). CDR3 length equals 12 residues. The V gene lost 5 bases and the J gene lost 8 bases, with 7 bases spanning the gap. Written as DNA, the CDR3 is TGTGCCAGCAGTCCTCGGACCAACGTCCTGACTTTC. This translates into CASSPRTNVLTF.